This T cell receptor beta chain is drawn from a study of spatial heterogeneity in lung cancer. In the library, each TCR cDNA molecule bore its own unique molecular identifier. TCRdb processed the 5' RACE reads anew with MiXCR; each CDR3 protein has one entry. This repertoire shows about 43,000 distinct CDR3 sequences, approximately 22% found once; its top ten account for more than 7%. Time point denoted: blood at routine non-recurrence follow-up after resection. This CDR3 is built from 13 residues. V gave up 1 base and J gave up 4 bases; unmatched junction bases: 0. Germline lookup yields CDR1 SGHVS and CDR2 FNYEAQ.

The clonotype was recovered from a female donor with early-stage non-small cell lung cancer. The chain carries TRBV7-6 and TRBJ1-1; 7 bases map to TRBD1. The source material was PBMCs, sampled at follow-up. The DNA of the CDR3 is TGTGCCAGCAGCTTAGGACAGGGCACTGAAGCTTTCTTT. It encodes CASSLGQGTEAFF.